This is a list of T cell receptor beta chains from one sample in a study of blood T cell repertoires in COVID-19. Produced via immunoSEQ multiplex PCR; TCRdb's table is partial and in-frame only. Of 45,000 to 55,000 clones listed, approximately 84% are singletons. Sequenced input: peripheral blood. The receptors stem from a middle-aged man with active COVID-19. CDR3s include the opening cysteine and the closing phenylalanine or tryptophan. Each record gives: D gene, clone size, V gene, J gene, CDR3 DNA, CDR3 protein. The D gene is left open where the match is weak. Clone size is stated in some rows and not others, as once, few, many or a class when expanded.

NA	NA	TRBV6-5	TRBJ1-1	TGTGCCAGCAGTTACTCGAGCCACCCCTACACTGAAGCTTTCTTT	CASSYSSHPYTEAFF
NA	once	TRBV2	TRBJ2-7	TGTGCCAGCACGTACTCCTACGAGCAGTACTTC	CASTYSYEQYF
TRBD1	NA	TRBV5-1	TRBJ1-4	TGCGCCAGCAGCCAGGGACAGCATAATGAAAAACTGTTTTTT	CASSQGQHNEKLFF
NA	NA	TRBV7-2	TRBJ2-1	TGTGCCAGCAGCTTAGGGCTTAGCCGCCATGAGCAGTTCTTC	CASSLGLSRHEQFF
NA	NA	TRBV11-2	TRBJ2-5	TGTGCCAGCAGCCCTAGTCCCGGGATAGGAGAGACCCAGTACTTC	CASSPSPGIGETQYF
TRBD1	NA	TRBV12-3/TRBV12-4	TRBJ1-2	TGTGCCAGCAGTTTAGGTAGGGGGCGAGGCTACACCTTC	CASSLGRGRGYTF
TRBD1	NA	TRBV6-6	TRBJ1-2	TGTGCCACGGACTCAGGGGGGTTTGGCTACACCTTC	CATDSGGFGYTF
TRBD1	NA	TRBV6-6	TRBJ2-7	TGTGCCAGCATTAAAAACCCGGGACAGGGAACCTACGAGCAGTACTTC	CASIKNPGQGTYEQYF
TRBD2	NA	TRBV5-4	TRBJ2-7	TGTGCCAGCAGCAAACTAGCGGGGGGGCCCTACGAGCAGTACTTC	CASSKLAGGPYEQYF
TRBD2	NA	TRBV4-1	TRBJ2-5	TGCGCCAGCAGCCAAGAGCGGGGGGGCCGAGGGACCCAGTACTTC	CASSQERGGRGTQYF
TRBD1	NA	TRBV19	TRBJ1-1	TGTGCCAGTAGTCCCCAGGGACAGTGGAGCACTGAAGCTTTCTTT	CASSPQGQWSTEAFF
TRBD1	NA	TRBV5-6	TRBJ1-2	TGTGCCAGCAGCTGGGGGCAGGGGGCCTATGGCTACACCTTC	CASSWGQGAYGYTF
TRBD1	NA	TRBV13	TRBJ2-1	TGTGCCAGCAGCCGCCCAGGAACAGGGGGCGACTACAATGAGCAGTTCTTC	CASSRPGTGGDYNEQFF
NA	NA	TRBV12-3/TRBV12-4	TRBJ1-2	TGTGCCAGCAGTACCCAGGAGGCGCGTGGCTACACCTTC	CASSTQEARGYTF
TRBD2	once	TRBV6-5	TRBJ2-1	TGTGCCAGCAGTTATAGGGCAGCGGGGATGCAGTTCTTC	CASSYRAAGMQFF
NA	NA	TRBV7-6	TRBJ2-7	TGTGCCAGCAGCCCATCCAGACTAGATGGATACGAGCAGTACTTC	CASSPSRLDGYEQYF
TRBD2	NA	TRBV7-2	TRBJ2-7	TGTGCCAGCAGCCCCACGGGGGGGGTAAACTACGAGCAGTACTTC	CASSPTGGVNYEQYF
NA	NA	TRBV5-1	TRBJ1-3	TGCGCCAGCAGCTTGTCAGGGAATCCTGGAAACACCATATATTTT	CASSLSGNPGNTIYF
NA	NA	TRBV5-6	TRBJ1-2	TGTGCCAGCAGCCCTTCAACACGGAGGTTACAAAACTATGGCTACACCTTC	CASSPSTRRLQNYGYTF
NA	NA	TRBV18	TRBJ1-5	TGTGCCAGCTCACCAGGGCCCAATCAGCCCCAGCATTTT	CASSPGPNQPQHF
TRBD2	NA	TRBV6-2/TRBV6-3	TRBJ2-3	TGTGCCAGCAGTTATTGGGGCGGGGGGGCCACAGATACGCAGTATTTT	CASSYWGGGATDTQYF
TRBD1	NA	TRBV6-1	TRBJ2-2	TGTGCCAGCAGTGATGGGACAGGGCACACCGGGGAGCTGTTTTTT	CASSDGTGHTGELFF
TRBD1	NA	TRBV19	TRBJ2-2	TGTGCCACGCAGGGGGCAAGCGGGGAGCTGTTTTTT	CATQGASGELFF
NA	few	TRBV4-1	TRBJ1-3	TGCGCCAGCAGCCAAGATGGAGGGGCCGGAAACACCATATATTTT	CASSQDGGAGNTIYF
TRBD2	NA	TRBV27	TRBJ2-3	TGTGAAGGCGGGGGGGCCCCAGATACGCAGTATTTT	CEGGGAPDTQYF
NA	once	TRBV27	TRBJ2-7	TGTGCCAGCAGTTCGGACTCCCTCGGCGAGCAGTACTTC	CASSSDSLGEQYF
TRBD1	NA	TRBV18	TRBJ2-2	TGTGCCAGCTCACCTCCACCGGGACAGGGCCCCGGGGAGCTGTTTTTT	CASSPPPGQGPGELFF
TRBD2	NA	TRBV27	TRBJ2-1	TGTGCCAGCAGTTCCACCGGACTAGCGGGGGGGCGGTACAATGAGCAGTTCTTC	CASSSTGLAGGRYNEQFF
NA	NA	TRBV9	TRBJ2-1	TGTGCCAGCAGCGTCGCCGGGACACTGACCTACAATGAGCAGTTCTTC	CASSVAGTLTYNEQFF
NA	once	TRBV19	TRBJ1-2	TGTGCCAGTAGAGACAGTCCAAGCAGGGGCTACACCTTC	CASRDSPSRGYTF
NA	NA	TRBV19	TRBJ2-2	TGTGCCAGTCAACGGGGAAACACCGGGGAGCTGTTTTTT	CASQRGNTGELFF
TRBD1	NA	TRBV18	TRBJ2-5	TGTGCCAGCTCACCAGGAGGGACAGGGGGCTTTGAGACCCAGTACTTC	CASSPGGTGGFETQYF
NA	NA	TRBV4-1	TRBJ2-7	TGCGCCAGCAGCCAAGCGTCACAGGGCCTTAACTACGAGCAGTACTTC	CASSQASQGLNYEQYF
NA	few	TRBV4-1	TRBJ1-6	TGCGCCAGCAGCCCGCCGGGCGGGAATAATTCACCCCTCCACTTT	CASSPPGGNNSPLHF
NA	NA	TRBV12-3/TRBV12-4	TRBJ1-2	TGTGCCAGCAGTTCAAGCCCTCTTTCCAGCTACACCTTC	CASSSSPLSSYTF
TRBD2	once	TRBV2	TRBJ2-7	TGTGCCAGCATGGGACTAGCGGGGGAAACGGTACCTCTCGAGCAGTACTTC	CASMGLAGETVPLEQYF
TRBD1	NA	TRBV4-1	TRBJ1-2	TGCGCCAGCAGCTTACTACCGGGACAGGGTCATGGCTACACCTTC	CASSLLPGQGHGYTF
TRBD2	NA	TRBV29-1	TRBJ2-3	TGCAGCGTTGAAGTGACTAGCGCGGGGCATACGCAGTATTTT	CSVEVTSAGHTQYF
TRBD1	NA	TRBV16	TRBJ1-4	TGTGCCAGCAGCACAAACAGGGGCGAAAAACTGTTTTTT	CASSTNRGEKLFF
NA	NA	TRBV7-2	TRBJ2-1	TGTGCCAGCAGCTTAGAATGGGTAGCTCCTGACAATGAGCAGTTCTTC	CASSLEWVAPDNEQFF
NA	few	TRBV7-6	TRBJ2-7	TGTGCCAGCAGCTTAGGAGAGGAGATAGAGCAGTACTTC	CASSLGEEIEQYF
TRBD1	NA	TRBV5-1	TRBJ1-1	TGCGCCAGCAGCTTGGCCACGAAGACAGGGGGCATTGGGAACACTGAAGCTTTCTTT	CASSLATKTGGIGNTEAFF
NA	few	TRBV21-1	TRBJ1-5	TGTGCCAAGAGAGACAGGGGAAGTAATCAGCCCCAGCATTTT	CAKRDRGSNQPQHF
TRBD2	NA	TRBV10-3	TRBJ2-2	TGTGCCATCCTGGGGAGCGCGGGGGACACCGGGGAGCTGTTTTTT	CAILGSAGDTGELFF
TRBD1	NA	TRBV7-2	TRBJ1-2	TGTGCCAGCAGCTTAAAGACAGGGGGCAACTATGGCTACACCTTC	CASSLKTGGNYGYTF
NA	NA	TRBV28	TRBJ1-4	TGTGCCAGCAGTTTTCAGGGAGGGGCAACTAATGAAAAACTGTTTTTT	CASSFQGGATNEKLFF